Listed here are 28 T cell receptor beta chains from one sample, sequenced in a study of breast tumors, draining lymph nodes, adjacent tissues. TCRdb re-derived calls from the multiplex PCR reads in MiXCR, one entry per CDR3 protein. Counted here are some 110,000 distinct CDR3 sequences, around 30% occurring once; the ten biggest clones make up less than 6%. Breast cancer patients provided tissue from their axillary draining lymph nodes. Sequencing used axillary lymph node tissue. The receptors stem from a female donor with breast cancer. Some clones in this sample may be carry-over from other donors' samples.

This clonotype was seen a handful of times. The V and J genes are TRBV5-1 and TRBJ1-1, with TRBD1 matching 8 bases. V gave up 4 bases and J gave up 5 bases; unmatched junction bases: 7. This CDR3 spans 14 amino acids. Germline V lookup: CDR1 SGHRS, CDR2 YFSETQ. In DNA form, the CDR3 reads TGCGCCAGCAGCCCACAGGGGGAGGAGACTGAAGCTTTCTTT. It encodes CASSPQGEETEAFF.

This clonotype was recorded at least ten times. The rearrangement uses TRBV7-8 and TRBJ2-1; 10 bases agree with TRBD2. The CDR3 is 16 amino acids. With V trimmed by 2 bases and J by 2 bases, 3 bases remained unmatched. CDR1 is SGHVS and CDR2 is FQNEAQ in the germline V gene. The CDR3 reads CASSLTLAGAYNEQFF. The CDR3 coding sequence is TGTGCCAGCAGCTTAACCCTAGCGGGAGCCTACAATGAGCAGTTCTTC.

About this clonotype itself: Its ends do not fully match the called genes, so a read error is possible. The chain uses TRBV6-5 and TRBJ2-3; D remains ambiguous. The CDR3 consists of 11 residues. Looked up from germline, CDR1 is MNHEY and CDR2 is SVGAGI. CDR3 residues: CACSQTDTQYF. In DNA, the CDR3 is TGTGCCTGCAGTCAGACAGATACGCAGTATTTT.

As for this clonotype: The junction departs from the called germline gene at one end, perhaps through a read error. The J gene is TRBJ2-1, the V gene TRBV5-4; TRBD2 aligns across 12 bases. The CDR3 covers 14 residues. Germline V gene sequence: CDR1 SGHNT, CDR2 YYREEE (reference sequence). CDR3 amino acids: CASSLLAGGAGGLF. The DNA of the CDR3 is TGTGCCAGCAGCCTACTAGCGGGGGGAGCAGGGGGACTCTTC.

At least ten counts were recorded for this clonotype. A much larger clone differs by one base, so this may be a read error. The chain couples TRBV13 to TRBJ2-7; D uncertain. The V gene's germline CDR1 is PRHDT and CDR2 FYEKMQ (reference sequence). V gave up 8 bases and J gave up 4 bases, with 15 bases separating them. The CDR3 sequence is 13 residues long. CDR3 loop: CASENSFCYEQYF. CDR3 sequence (DNA): TGTGCCAGCGAAAATAGCTTCTGTTACGAGCAGTACTTC.

On this clonotype itself: A much larger clone is a single base away; this may be a read error. CDR3 region: CASSPRTGENQPQHF. CDR3 coding DNA: TGTGCCAGCAGTCCCCGGACAGGGGAGAATCAGCCCCAGCATTTT. The chain combines TRBV6-2 or TRBV6-3 with TRBJ1-5, with 9 positions matching TRBD1. The CDR3 sequence is 15 residues long. Looked up from germline, CDR1 is MNHEY and CDR2 is SVGEGT. With V trimmed by 5 bases and J by 4 bases, 6 bases remained unmatched.

The sample holds many counts of this clonotype. The chain employs TRBV14 and TRBJ1-3; weak D call: TRBD1 (5 bases). This CDR3 has 15 amino acids. V gave up 3 bases and J gave up 0 bases, with 9 bases separating them. Germline V gives CDR1 SGHDN, CDR2 FVKESK. CDR3 nucleotides: TGTGCCAGCAGCCAGGGGACCAACTCTGGAAACACCATATATTTT. It is translated as CASSQGTNSGNTIYF.

V usage is TRBV7-2 and J usage is TRBJ1-1; D may be TRBD1 (5 bases). Germline V gives CDR1 SGHTA, CDR2 FQGNSA. V dropped 5 bases and J dropped 1 base, with 17 bases sitting between them. CDR3 length equals 16 residues. The CDR3 DNA sequence: TGTGCCAGCAGCCCCACGTCTGGGGGGACGAACACTGAAGCTTTCTTT. Amino acid sequence: CASSPTSGGTNTEAFF.

The chain recombines TRBV7-9 with TRBJ2-2; 12 bases are shared with TRBD2. The CDR3 is 14 amino acids. Germline CDR1 reads SEHNR; CDR2 reads FQNEAQ (reference sequence). Losses at the gene ends were 5 bases for V and 7 bases for J; bases not matched to a gene: 2. The DNA for the CDR3 is TGTGCCAGCAGCGAGGGACTAGCGGGCGGGGAGCTGTTTTTT. Translated, it gives CASSEGLAGGELFF.

The sample holds many counts of this clonotype. The J gene is TRBJ2-6, the V gene TRBV2; D gene ambiguous. Germline-derived CDR1 and CDR2 are SNHLY and FYNNEI. This CDR3 has 12 amino acids. Trimming left V 11 bases short and J 2 bases short, with 7 bases between. CDR3 DNA sequence: TGTGCCGAGAAAACTGGGGCCAACGTCCTGACTTTC. This gives the protein CAEKTGANVLTF.

This clonotype was detected ten times or more. This chain connects TRBV7-6 to TRBJ2-1; D perhaps matches TRBD1 (6 bases). The germline gives CDR1 SGHVS, CDR2 FNYEAQ. The V end was cut by 5 bases, the J end by 0 bases, with 17 bases between. The CDR3 is 17 residues long. Here the CDR3 reads CASSLLPTGSSYNEQFF. The DNA of the CDR3 is TGTGCCAGCAGCCTACTTCCAACAGGGAGCTCCTACAATGAGCAGTTCTTC. The whole variable domain, filled in from reference TRBV7-6 and TRBJ2-1, reads GAGVSQSPRYKVTKRGQDVALRCDPISGHVSLYWYRQALGQGPEFLTYFNYEAQQDKSGLPNDRFSAERPEGSISTLTIQRTEQRDSAMYRCASSLLPTGSSYNEQFFGPGTRLTVL.

J is TRBJ1-5 and V is TRBV19; weak D call: TRBD1 (5 bases). Germline CDR1 LNHDA, CDR2 SQIVND (reference sequence). CDR3 length: 14 residues. Trimming took off 7 bases at V and 7 bases at J, with 17 bases between the two ends. The CDR3 here is CASKWAGHGQPQHF. CDR3 nucleotide sequence: TGTGCCAGTAAGTGGGCAGGGCATGGACAGCCCCAGCATTTT.

In this sample, this clonotype turned up a few times. A much larger clone differs by one base, so this may be a read error. The chain combines TRBV11-2 with TRBJ2-2; D remains unclear. CDR3 size: 10 residues. V lost 4 bases and J lost 6, with 0 bases in between. Germline loops: CDR1 SGHAT, CDR2 FQNNGV. CDR3 sequence: CASSSGELFF. The CDR3 region has the DNA TGTGCCAGCAGCTCCGGGGAGCTGTTTTTT.

Ten or more counts support this clonotype. V is TRBV18 and J is TRBJ2-3; 7 bases agree with TRBD1. This CDR3 comprises 14 residues. Germline V CDR1 and CDR2: KGHSH, LQKENI. The J segment lost 2 bases and the V segment lost 4 bases, leaving 3 bases of the junction unmatched. CDR3 DNA: TGTGCCAGCTCACGAGGGACAGACACAGATACGCAGTATTTT. The encoded protein is CASSRGTDTDTQYF.

This clonotype was seen at least ten times. The genes are TRBV11-2 and TRBJ2-7; weak D call: TRBD1 (6 bases). The CDR3 extends over 15 amino acids. Germline V gene sequence: CDR1 SGHAT, CDR2 FQNNGV. The V end lost 5 bases, the J end lost 3 bases, and 17 bases lay between the germline ends. The CDR3 DNA follows: TGTGCCAGCAGCCGCGTCGCAGGGGATCTCTACGAGCAGTACTTC. Translated: CASSRVAGDLYEQYF.

The chain joins TRBV18 to TRBJ1-1; D not certain. Germline CDR1 reads KGHSH; CDR2 reads LQKENI. The CDR3 loop spans 15 amino acids. Trimming pared 2 bases from V and 3 bases from J, leaving 13 bases between. The chain's CDR3 is CASSPSGTDYTEAFF. DNA for the CDR3: TGTGCCAGCTCACCATCGGGAACAGATTACACTGAAGCTTTCTTT.

This clonotype was detected ten times or more. The chain employs TRBV5-1 and TRBJ1-2; D uncertain. V was shortened by 5 bases and J by 5 bases, with 10 bases between the two germline ends. The CDR3 covers 12 residues. Germline CDR1 reads SGHRS; CDR2 reads YFSETQ. The chain's CDR3 is CASRRGTYGYTF. The CDR3 DNA follows: TGCGCCAGCAGGCGCGGAACGTATGGCTACACCTTC. Full variable domain (outside the CDR3, taken from reference TRBV5-1 and TRBJ1-2): KAGVTQTPRYLIKTRGQQVTLSCSPISGHRSVSWYQQTPGQGLQFLFEYFSETQRNKGNFPGRFSGRQFSNSRSEMNVSTLELGDSALYLCASRRGTYGYTFGSGTRLTVV.

Ten or more counts support this clonotype. A much bigger clone sits one base away, suggesting this may be a read error. The conserved phenylalanine or tryptophan normally closing the CDR3 is absent here, so this likely arose from a read error. The gene calls are TRBV20-1 and TRBJ2-5, with D possibly matching TRBD2 (5 bases). The germline V and J ends were trimmed by 5 bases and 10 bases, with 11 bases remaining between them. CDR1 and CDR2 (germline): DFQATT, SNEGSKA (reference sequence). The CDR3 has 10 amino acids. The CDR3 DNA follows: TGCAGTGCTGGACTTACCGACCAGTACTCC. Its translation: CSAGLTDQYS.

Concerning this clonotype itself: No conserved phenylalanine or tryptophan ends this CDR3, so it is likely a read error. V is TRBV24-1 and J is TRBJ2-3, with 14 bases that match TRBD2. Germline V gives CDR1 KGHDR, CDR2 SFDVKD. This CDR3 comprises 19 residues. As DNA, the CDR3 is TGTGCCAGCAGTGAAAGGACTAGCGGGAGGAGCGGACGTAGGGATACGCAGTATCTT. Translation gives CASSERTSGRSGRRDTQYL.

Regarding this clonotype: The junction and the germline gene differ at one end; a read error may be behind it. The chain has TRBV5-1 and TRBJ2-7, with 11 nucleotides matching TRBD2. Germline CDR1 reads SGHRS; CDR2 reads YFSETQ. The CDR3 has 15 residues. The CDR3 DNA sequence: TGCGCCAGCAGCCCGGAGACTAGCGGGGCCTATGAGCAGTACTTC. Translated, it gives CASSPETSGAYEQYF.

The V call is TRBV9, the J call TRBJ2-3; D possibly matches TRBD1 or TRBD2 (5 bases each). This CDR3 has 16 amino acids. Per germline, CDR1 SGDLS and CDR2 YYNGEE. V gave up 4 bases and J gave up 11 bases, with 26 bases separating them. The DNA for the CDR3 is TGTGCCAGCAGCCTCCTCGGGGACCAAACCTACAATGAGCAGTATTTT. Protein sequence: CASSLLGDQTYNEQYF.

At least ten counts were recorded for this clonotype. V and J are TRBV7-9 and TRBJ1-4; tentatively, D is TRBD1 (6 bases). Trimming pared 2 bases from V and 5 bases from J, leaving 12 bases between. This CDR3 is built from 15 residues. CDR1 and CDR2 (germline): SEHNR, FQNEAQ (reference sequence). This CDR3 is CASSLISTGNEKLFF. The CDR3 DNA reads TGTGCCAGCAGCTTAATTTCCACAGGGAATGAAAAACTGTTTTTT.

The rearrangement uses TRBV20-1 and TRBJ2-3, with D perhaps TRBD1 (5 bases). The CDR3 length is 14 residues. Germline V gives CDR1 DFQATT, CDR2 SNEGSKA (reference sequence). The CDR3 here is CGARDRLLVDTQYF. In DNA form, the CDR3 reads TGCGGGGCTAGAGATCGTTTACTTGTGGATACGCAGTATTTT.

Details on this clonotype: One end of the junction fails to match germline, which may point to a read error. V is TRBV19 and J is TRBJ1-2; TRBD1 might be the D (5 bases). CDR3 size: 13 residues. Germline V gene data show CDR1 as LNHDA and CDR2 as SQIVND (reference sequence). For the CDR3, the DNA is TGCGCCGCCGCGGGGCGAGCTAACTATGGCTACACCTTC. Its protein is CAAAGRANYGYTF.

Remarks on this clonotype: The germline gene is not matched at one end of the junction; a read error may be the cause. The chain joins TRBV7-9 to TRBJ1-1; 7 bases match TRBD1. CDR3 length: 16 residues. Germline V gene sequence: CDR1 SEHNR, CDR2 FQNEAQ (reference sequence). CDR3 DNA sequence: TGTGCCAGCAGCTTATCCCCGACAGGGCCGAACACTGCAGCTTTCTTT. The encoded protein is CASSLSPTGPNTAAFF.

In this sample, this clonotype turned up a few times. This sequence may be a read error, since a much larger clone differs from it by one base. As the CDR3 is not closed by the conserved phenylalanine or tryptophan, this likely results from a read error. The J gene is TRBJ1-3, the V gene TRBV11-1; D is unclear. Germline V gene lookup returns CDR1 SGHAT and CDR2 FQDESV (reference sequence). There are 15 residues in the CDR3. V lost 5 bases, J lost 0 bases, and 11 bases lay in between. The CDR3 region is CASSLFGVSGNTIYS. The CDR3 nucleotides read TGTGCCAGCAGCCTCTTCGGGGTCTCTGGAAACACCATATATTCT.

Worth noting for this clonotype: One end of the junction does not line up with germline, which may come from a read error. This chain uses TRBV9 with TRBJ2-5; TRBD1 matches 7 bases. CDR3 length: 14 residues. Per germline, CDR1 SGDLS and CDR2 YYNGEE. The CDR3 sequence is CASSSGTELETQSF. CDR3 DNA: TGTGCCAGCAGCTCCGGGACAGAGTTAGAGACCCAGTCCTTC.

This clonotype was recorded at least ten times. This sequence joins TRBV6-2 or TRBV6-3 and TRBJ2-2, with 8 bases matching TRBD2. Germline CDR1 MNHEY, CDR2 SVGEGT. The CDR3 is 15 amino acids. Germline trimming cut 5 bases from V and 4 bases from J; bases unmatched to any gene: 6. The CDR3 nucleotides read TGTGCCAGCAGTGGAGCGGGGGTTCGCACCGGGGAGCTGTTTTTT. Translated: CASSGAGVRTGELFF.